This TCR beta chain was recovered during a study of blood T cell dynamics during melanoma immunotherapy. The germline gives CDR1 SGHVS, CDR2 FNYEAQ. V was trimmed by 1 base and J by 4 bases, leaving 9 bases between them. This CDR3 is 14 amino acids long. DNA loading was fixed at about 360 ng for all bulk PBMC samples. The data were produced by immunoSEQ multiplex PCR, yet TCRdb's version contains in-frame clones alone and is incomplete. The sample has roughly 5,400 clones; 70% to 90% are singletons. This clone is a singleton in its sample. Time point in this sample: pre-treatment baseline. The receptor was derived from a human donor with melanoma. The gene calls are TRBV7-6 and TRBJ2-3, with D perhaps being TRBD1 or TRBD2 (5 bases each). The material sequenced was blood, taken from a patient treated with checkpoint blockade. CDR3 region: CASSLGLGADTQYF. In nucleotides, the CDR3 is TGTGCCAGCAGCTTAGGCCTGGGGGCAGATACGCAGTATTTT.